The present T cell receptor beta chain was sequenced within a study of T cell repertoires in cytomegalovirus infection (dated by TCRdb to the late 2010s). Regarding the research as a whole: Donor HLA type was relevant to the analysis, because carriage of CMV infection together with the matching HLA type was indicated by public TCR beta signatures.

Spanning cysteine to phenylalanine, the CDR3 consists of 13 amino acids. Kept here is only the CDR3 DNA, which spans 39 bases and is read in frame from base 1. Trimming at the junction amounts to 5 bases on V and 3 bases on J, and the germline ends lie 10 bases apart. CDR1 and CDR2 were assigned from the germline V gene as SGHVS and FNYEAQ. The investigation overall reported the following: In both this cohort and an independent cohort of approximately 350 donors, the cumulative frequency of public TCR beta family members distinguished carriers of CMV infection plus the relevant HLA type. The ex vivo response was dominated by HLA-C-restricted CMV-specific TCR beta clonotypes, and the single most frequent clonotype in two of eight donors was supplied by these HLA-C-restricted clonotypes.

The sequencing machine was an Illumina HiSeq 1500. TCRdb trimmed the raw reads at Q25, called clones with MiXCR and kept productive beta chains. Every CDR3 protein is listed once, alongside the most common genes and DNA of its rows. Recorded for this sample are some 400,000 distinct CDR3 sequences; 15% to 20% of them occurred a single time. Jointly, the top ten make up less than 9.5% of the sample. This clonotype was detected a few times. Its antigen is unknown. It has no much larger one-base neighbor in the sample; base qualities were not kept. Sequencing used PBMCs. The V and J genes are TRBV7-6 and TRBJ2-5, with the D gene not confidently named. This TCR was recovered from a human donor in good health (CMV status not recorded). Some clones in this sample may be carry-over from other donors' samples. The CDR3 here reads CASSPNPEETQYF. The DNA sequence is given as TGTGCCAGCAGCCCAAATCCAGAAGAGACCCAGTACTTC.